This T cell receptor beta chain was sequenced in a study of shared clonotypes between healthy human individuals. The CDR3 is made up of 17 amino acids. Germline CDR1 reads KGHSH; CDR2 reads LQKENI. After removal of 2 bases from V and 1 base from J, the junction contained 11 bases not matched to a gene. Naive-designated CD8 cells lacked CD45RO, were positively enriched for CCR7, and omitted terminally differentiated effector memory CD45RA+ cells. Profiled with immunoSEQ multiplex PCR; TCRdb holds only in-frame clones, not every one. The sample shows about 700,000 clones, roughly nine tenths of them seen only once.

The genes are TRBV18 and TRBJ2-7; TRBD2 aligns across 7 bases. Sequences were obtained from naive CD8+ T cells sorted from blood. The sequence came from a man between 25 and 39 years old in good health. CDR3 DNA: TGTGCCAGCTCACCAAGGGGTAGCGGGCCTCTATCCTACGAGCAGTACTTC. Protein: CASSPRGSGPLSYEQYF.